This T cell receptor (beta chain) was recorded in a study of CXCR3-negative and CXCR3-positive naive CD8 T cells (dated 2019 in TCRdb). Regarding the complete study: Around 140 million TRB reads were obtained in total, roughly 1.5 +/- 0.3 million reads per library. The TRBV-TRBJ cluster analysis covered naive subsets from 5 or 6 donors and memory cells from 3 donors. The diversity and physicochemical repertoire analyses included fewer than twelve donors pooled from two independent experiments.

Each CD8+ T cell subset was flow-sorted in triplicate, and a few hundred thousand cells per subset were placed directly into RLT lysis buffer. To exclude memory contaminants, naive CD8+ T cells were stringently defined as CD45RO-CCR7+CD27+CD95-. Peripheral blood mononuclear cells were isolated from buffy coats using standard density gradient centrifugation. Naive CXCR3-negative and CXCR3-positive CD8+ T cells were flow-sorted on a FACSAria III. An RNeasy Mini Kit was used to extract total RNA from the sorted cells. What the authors observed across the whole study: Compared with CXCR3-negative naive cells, CXCR3-positive naive cells had TRB CDR3s with higher hydrophobicity (lower Kidera factor 4), lower energy, and higher strength and volume indices. Within the same donor, TRBV-TRBJ usage looked similar between naive CXCR3-negative and CXCR3-positive cells, but memory cells had distinct patterns. Repertoire diversity was comparably high in both naive subsets but much lower in memory CD8+ T cells. Freshly isolated PBMCs were used for most assays because CXCR3 expression went down partially after cryopreservation. Because surface CD5, which has been linked to self-reactivity in mice, was comparable between naive subsets, TCR interaction strength was also inferred from TRB CDR3 physicochemical properties.

Sequencing relied on a NextSeq 550. The Human TCR Profiling Kit (MiLaboratory) was used to make UMI-labeled 5' RACE TRB cDNA libraries. cDNA synthesis used the entire amount of extracted RNA, and PCR amplification then used the entire amount of cDNA produced. Libraries were prepared in parallel with an identical number of PCR cycles. The source study handled its data this way. With a minimum of two reads required per UMI, MIGEC and MiXCR pulled out about 50,000 +/- 10,000 unique UMI-labeled TRB cDNA molecules from each library. An average of approximately 40,000 +/- 10,000 functional in-frame TRB CDR3 nucleotide clonotypes without stop codons was found per library. Diversity metrics, including normalized Shannon-Wiener and Chao1, were computed in VDJtools after downsampling to 5000 UMI-labeled TRB molecules per sample. VDJtools computed clonotype-size-weighted physicochemical properties of the central five CDR3 residues: interaction energy, strength, volume and Kidera factor 4. With the reads reprocessed by TCRdb, a single entry stands for each CDR3 protein sequence and no DNA is reported. For this entry, the V and J calls and clone size follow TCRdb and not the study's own pipeline. The table for this sample records over 95,000 distinct CDR3 sequences. 0.36% of the sample lies in the top ten.

Taken from cysteine to phenylalanine, the CDR3 has 11 residues. A DNA sequence was not provided. From a lookup of the germline V gene, CDR1 and CDR2 are SQVTM and ANQGSEA. Note on this clonotype: Its antigen remains unidentified.

The chain joins TRBV29-1 to TRBJ2-3. The receptor's source is a human donor in good health. Some clones in this sample may be carry-over from other donors' samples. Sequenced material: naive CXCR3+ CD8+ T cells from blood. Read against the paper, the sample's cell subset or site label means: CD45RO-CCR7+CD27+CD95- naive CD8+ T cells expressing CXCR3 (TNR3+). The CDR3 protein sequence reads: CSVVITDTQYF.